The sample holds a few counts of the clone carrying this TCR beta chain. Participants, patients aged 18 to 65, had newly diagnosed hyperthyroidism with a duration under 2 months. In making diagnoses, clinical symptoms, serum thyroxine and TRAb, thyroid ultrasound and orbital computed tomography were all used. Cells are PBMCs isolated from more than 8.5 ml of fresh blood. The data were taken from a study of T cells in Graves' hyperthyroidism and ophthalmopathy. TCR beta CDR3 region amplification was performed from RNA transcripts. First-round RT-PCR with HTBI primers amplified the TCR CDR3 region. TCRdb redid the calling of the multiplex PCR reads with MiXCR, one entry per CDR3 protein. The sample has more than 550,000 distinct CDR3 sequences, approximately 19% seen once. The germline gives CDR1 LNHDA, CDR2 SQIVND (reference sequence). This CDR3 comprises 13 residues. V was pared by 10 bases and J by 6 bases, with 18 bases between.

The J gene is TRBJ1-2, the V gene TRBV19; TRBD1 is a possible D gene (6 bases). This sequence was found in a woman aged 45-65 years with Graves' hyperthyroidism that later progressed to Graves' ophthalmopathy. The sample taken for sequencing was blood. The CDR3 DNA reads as TGTGCCACCAATGGTCCAGGGGCGGATGGCTACACCTTC. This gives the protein CATNGPGADGYTF.